The clone carrying this TCR beta chain was recorded at least ten times. The library protocol tagged individual cDNA molecules with unique molecular identifiers. In TCRdb, the 5' RACE reads were re-called with MiXCR into one record per CDR3 protein. The sample has approximately 31,000 distinct CDR3 sequences; 4.5% to 6% are singletons. The entry originates in a study of early T cells in non-severe SARS-CoV-2 infection. At the level of the study: RNA in bulk from unsorted whole blood was sequenced, and chains were unpaired.

V was cut by 0 bases and J by 3 bases, with 3 bases left in between. There are 13 residues in the CDR3. In germline, CDR1 is SGDLS, CDR2 YYNGEE. Source material: whole blood. The chain joins TRBV9 to TRBJ2-2; D is unclear. This receptor was taken from an adult who was a healthcare worker with PCR-confirmed SARS-CoV-2 infection or an uninfected control (not recorded which). This CDR3 is CASSVVDTGELFF. CDR3 DNA: TGTGCCAGCAGCGTAGTGGACACCGGGGAGCTGTTTTTT.